This passage covers 17 T cell receptor beta chains from one sample sequenced in a study of T cells after yellow fever vaccination. TCRdb analysed the 5' RACE reads with MiXCR anew, one entry per CDR3 protein. The repertoire includes roughly 340,000 distinct CDR3 sequences, approximately 3.9% of them detected once, and 24% sits in the top ten. The material sequenced was PBMCs, taken 5 days after the yellow fever booster vaccination. Receptor source: a man between 18 and 29 years old who received the YFV17D yellow fever vaccine.

This clonotype has a handful of counts. The chain joins TRBV6-5 to TRBJ2-1; 8 positions agree with TRBD2. This CDR3 contains 15 residues. V lost 2 bases to trimming and J lost 7 bases; unmatched junction nucleotides: 7. CDR1 is MNHEY, CDR2 SVGAGI, per germline. CDR3 loop: CASSYVRGDGNEQFF. The CDR3 DNA follows: TGTGCCAGCAGTTACGTGCGGGGGGACGGGAATGAGCAGTTCTTC.

The chain uses TRBV5-4 and TRBJ1-1, with TRBD1 as a possible D gene (5 bases). The CDR3 consists of 14 residues. With 1 base removed from V and 4 bases from J, the gap between germline ends came to 11 bases. The germline V gene has CDR1 SGHNT and CDR2 YYREEE (reference sequence). The CDR3 region has the DNA TGTGCCAGCAGCTTGACAGGAGAGGGCACTGAAGCTTTCTTT. This encodes CASSLTGEGTEAFF.

This clonotype was seen only a few times. V and J are TRBV18 and TRBJ2-6; tentatively, D is TRBD1 (5 bases). V lost 3 bases, J lost 0 bases, and 15 bases lay in between. The CDR3 extends over 18 amino acids. Germline loops: CDR1 KGHSH, CDR2 LQKENI. The CDR3 nucleotides read TGTGCCAGCTCACCGAAGAAGGGGCACGACTCTGGGGCCAACGTCCTGACTTTC. Translation: CASSPKKGHDSGANVLTF.

The V and J genes are TRBV4-2 and TRBJ2-5; 7 bases match TRBD2. The CDR3 length is 15 residues. Germline V gives CDR1 LGHNA, CDR2 YNFKEQ. V was clipped by 0 bases and J by 9 bases; unmatched bases: 10. The CDR3 DNA is TGTGCCAGCAGCCAAGAATCGACGGGGGGAAGTTCCCAGTACTTC. This sequence encodes CASSQESTGGSSQYF.

This clonotype was observed many times. CDR3 DNA sequence: TGCAGTGGACCTCCGCTCCTCGGGTCCCGCGAGCAGTTCTTC. Encoded protein: CSGPPLLGSREQFF. The chain has TRBV20-1 and TRBJ2-1, with D unclear. Germline values: CDR1 DFQATT, CDR2 SNEGSKA (reference sequence). V was trimmed by 7 bases and J by 10 bases, leaving 23 bases between them. This CDR3 is built from 14 residues.

The table lists this clonotype with many counts. The chain joins TRBV6-6 to TRBJ1-6, with D unresolved. Trimming took 6 bases from V and 0 from J, leaving 9 bases between them. This CDR3 comprises 15 residues. The germline CDR1 and CDR2 sequences are MNHNY and SVGAGI (reference sequence). The CDR3 region has the DNA TGTGCCAGCAGCCCCCGGGGCTCCTATAATTCACCCCTCCACTTT. Residues: CASSPRGSYNSPLHF.

The V and J genes are TRBV7-6 and TRBJ2-1; TRBD2 aligns across 10 bases. V was clipped by 5 bases and J by 8 bases; unmatched bases: 18. Germline CDR1 is SGHVS and CDR2 is FNYEAQ. CDR3 length equals 18 residues. The CDR3 DNA follows: TGTGCCAGCAGCCGAGGGACTAGCGTGACGGCCCAGGTCGATGAGCAGTTCTTC. Translation gives CASSRGTSVTAQVDEQFF.

This clonotype occurred a few times. This chain links TRBV7-2 with TRBJ2-7, with TRBD1 as a possible D gene (5 bases). Trimming stripped 4 bases from V and 3 bases from J, with 22 bases between. CDR3 length: 17 residues. Germline lookup yields CDR1 SGHTA and CDR2 FQGNSA. The CDR3 region has the DNA TGTGCCAGCAGCTCCCCCCCCTGGCAGGGCCCTTTCTACGAGCAGTACTTC. This encodes CASSSPPWQGPFYEQYF.

The sample holds many counts of this clonotype. V gene TRBV5-1 combines with J gene TRBJ1-2, with 7 bases lining up with TRBD1. V lost 4 bases to trimming and J lost 8 bases; unmatched junction nucleotides: 8. There are 13 residues in the CDR3. Looked up from germline, CDR1 is SGHRS and CDR2 is YFSETQ. The CDR3 nucleotides read TGCGCCAGCAGCACGACAGGGTCCGACGGCTACACCTTC. This sequence encodes CASSTTGSDGYTF.

This clonotype has at least ten counts. The chain combines TRBV12-3 or TRBV12-4 with TRBJ1-1; the D gene is possibly TRBD1 (5 bases). This CDR3 region has 13 residues. V gave up 5 bases and J gave up 7 bases, with 14 bases separating them. The CDR3 coding sequence is TGTGCCAGCAGTATGAGTGGGACCGTTGAAGCTTTCTTT. Amino acid sequence: CASSMSGTVEAFF.

This chain connects TRBV5-8 to TRBJ1-1; D gene unclear. The CDR3 is 13 residues long. The V gene lost 5 bases and the J gene lost 2 bases, with 10 bases spanning the gap. Germline V gene data show CDR1 as SGHTS and CDR2 as YDEGEE. CDR3 DNA sequence: TGTGCCAGCAGTAAAAGCGGAAACACTGAAGCTTTCTTT. It is translated as CASSKSGNTEAFF.

This clonotype came up many times. This chain uses TRBV4-1 with TRBJ2-5; perhaps TRBD2 as D (5 bases). V lost 1 base to trimming and J lost 5 bases, with 14 bases between them. This CDR3 is 15 amino acids long. CDR1 is MGHRA, CDR2 YSYEKL, per germline. The CDR3: CASSQVLTGGETQYF. DNA for the CDR3: TGCGCCAGCAGCCAAGTCCTTACTGGCGGGGAGACCCAGTACTTC.

This clonotype occurred many times. V is TRBV28 and J is TRBJ2-4; maybe TRBD1 (6 bases). Germline values: CDR1 MDHEN, CDR2 SYDVKM. The CDR3 has 15 amino acids. The germline V and J ends were trimmed by 7 bases and 1 base, with 14 bases remaining between them. The CDR3 loop is CASIPRGQAKNIQYF. Here the CDR3 DNA reads TGTGCCAGCATCCCCAGGGGCCAGGCCAAAAACATTCAGTACTTC.

The chain joins TRBV5-5 to TRBJ2-1; TRBD1 agrees at 7 bases. Germline values: CDR1 SGHKS, CDR2 YYEKEE (reference sequence). The CDR3 extends over 15 amino acids. The J segment lost 3 bases and the V segment lost 0 bases, leaving 3 bases of the junction unmatched. This chain's CDR3 is CASSLEGTVYNEQFF. CDR3 coding DNA: TGTGCCAGCAGCTTGGAAGGGACAGTCTACAATGAGCAGTTCTTC.

The J gene is TRBJ2-7, the V gene TRBV29-1; weak D call: TRBD2 (6 bases). Trimming removed 4 bases from V and 0 bases from J, with 13 bases in between. This CDR3 is 14 amino acids long. Germline CDR1 and CDR2: SQVTM and ANQGSEA. This chain's CDR3 is CSVGFGEASYEQYV. DNA for the CDR3: TGCAGCGTTGGATTCGGGGAGGCCTCCTACGAGCAGTACGTC.

This CDR3 is CASSFFGPEAFF. CDR3 DNA: TGTGCCAGCAGTTTTTTTGGGCCTGAAGCTTTCTTT. The chain carries TRBV28 and TRBJ1-1; D gene uncertain. The CDR3 sequence is 12 residues long. V was cut by 3 bases and J by 6 bases, with 8 bases left in between. The V gene's germline CDR1 is MDHEN and CDR2 SYDVKM.

This clonotype was found many times. This rearrangement joins TRBV6-5 to TRBJ1-5, with a weak D call TRBD1 (6 bases). V was clipped by 3 bases and J by 6 bases, with 18 bases between them. This CDR3 region has 16 residues. CDR1 MNHEY and CDR2 SVGAGI come from the germline V gene. The CDR3 sequence is CASSYSGGPDVQPQHF. As DNA, the CDR3 is TGTGCCAGCAGTTATTCGGGGGGGCCGGACGTTCAGCCCCAGCATTTT.